This TCR beta chain was recovered during a study of cytomegalovirus exposure and HLA in healthy donors. General study results and limits: Altogether, 170 or so TCR beta chains were recorded as cytomegalovirus-associated.

Profiled with immunoSEQ multiplex PCR; TCRdb holds only in-frame clones, not every one. The repertoire has some 110,000 clones, approximately 94% of them found once; the top ten carry approximately 1.2%. Worth noting for this clone: What it binds is not known.

This CDR3 spans 14 amino acids. V lost 6 bases and J lost 7; bases outside the gene matches: 8. The V gene's germline CDR1 is SNHLY and CDR2 FYNNEI. The sequence derives from a woman younger than 30 in good health and CMV-seronegative. Sequenced sample: PBMCs. The V and J genes are TRBV2 and TRBJ2-2, with TRBD1 identical over 7 bases. The CDR3 nucleotides are TGTGCCAGCAGCCCGGACAGGCTTGGCGGGGAGCTGTTTTTT. Translated, it gives CASSPDRLGGELFF.